This TCR beta chain was captured in a study of blood T cell repertoires in COVID-19 (dated by TCRdb to 2018 to 2020). Background for the entire study: Samples from collaborators originated in the United States, Italy and Spain and spanned both the acute and convalescent phases of COVID-19. A freely available public database, intended as a resource for researchers studying the immune response to SARS-CoV-2, is where the repertoires were released. Where HLA class I and class II types were available, the types were taken from metadata supplied by the sample provider, not from assay-based typing. The prospective study material was composed of cDNA or gDNA derived from T cells, B-cell-depleted T cells, or PBMCs. Sample metadata almost always included a de-identified subject ID, COVID-19 status, age in years and sex. Subjects who had been exposed to COVID-19, were actively infected with it, or had recovered from it provided the deeply sampled blood TCRbeta repertoires that made up the dataset. Samples were obtained from the ongoing ImmuneRACE study (first 160 participants) and from some 1,300 subjects provided by 6 global collaborators.

This clone occurred a few times. This receptor's antigen is unknown. Per-base quality was not reported, and no clone a single base away is much larger than it. Findings and caveats that apply to the study as a whole: The quantity of clinical and demographic metadata differed by source and by participant and was supplied without curation.

The CDR3, cysteine through phenylalanine, is 14 amino acids long. Only the CDR3 region is kept as DNA, spanning 42 bases read in frame from base 1. The germline V gene (reference sequence) yields WNHNN for CDR1 and SYGVQD for CDR2. V is pruned by 3 bases and J by 1 base, leaving 2 bases of the junction without a gene match. The immunoSEQ Assay, a bias-controlled multiplex PCR, was used to amplify TCRbeta CDR3 regions from genomic DNA. Per the original workflow: Nucleated cell counts per sample were estimated from amplification of reference gene primers within the assay. To quantify the absolute abundance of each unique TCRbeta CDR3 rearrangement, sequence reads were collapsed and filtered. For each sample, productive Simpson clonality was calculated as the square root of Simpson's diversity index across productive rearrangements. In its TCRdb copy, this immuneACCESS table keeps in-frame sequences only and misses some clones. Where compared with another copy, unresolved V genes explain less than half of these, and the others have no known cause. Clone size and V and J calls were adopted from that table, with D and trimming inferred from the DNA. For this sample there are under 300,000 clones; over 75% appear just once. The ten top clones hold approximately 10% of the sample.

Each collaborating institution followed its own protocols to collect whole blood in K2EDTA tubes. Collaborator samples were shipped for TCRbeta analysis as frozen whole blood, isolated PBMCs, or DNA extracted from either sample type. The sample was peripheral blood. The sequence links TRBV10-1 to TRBJ1-1, with 7 central nucleotides matching TRBD1. The sequence derives from a woman between 65 and 79 years old with acute or convalescent COVID-19. The encoded CDR3 is CASSDRTGNTEAFF. The nucleotide sequence reads TGCGCCAGCAGTGACCGGACAGGGAACACTGAAGCTTTCTTT.